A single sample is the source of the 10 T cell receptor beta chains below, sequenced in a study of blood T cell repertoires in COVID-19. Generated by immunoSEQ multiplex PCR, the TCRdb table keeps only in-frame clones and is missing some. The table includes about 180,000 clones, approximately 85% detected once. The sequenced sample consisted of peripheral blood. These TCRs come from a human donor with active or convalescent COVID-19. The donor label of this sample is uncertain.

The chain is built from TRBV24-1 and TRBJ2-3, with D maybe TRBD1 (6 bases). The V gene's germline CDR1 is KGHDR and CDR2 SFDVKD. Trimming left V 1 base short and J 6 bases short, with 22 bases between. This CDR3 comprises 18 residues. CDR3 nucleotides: TGTGCCACCAGTGATTTTGATATGGGGGCTAGCTCGGGGGATACGCAGTATTTT. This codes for CATSDFDMGASSGDTQYF.

CDR3 in DNA: TGTGCCAGCAGCTTGTACCCCGCCAGCGGGGGCGGCACCGGGGAGCTGTTTTTT. The encoded protein is CASSLYPASGGGTGELFF. The V gene is TRBV5-4, the J gene TRBJ2-2, with 8 bases that match TRBD2. Germline V gives CDR1 SGHNT, CDR2 YYREEE (reference sequence). The CDR3 runs 18 residues. With 1 base clipped from V and 4 bases from J, the junction kept 12 bases outside the gene matches.

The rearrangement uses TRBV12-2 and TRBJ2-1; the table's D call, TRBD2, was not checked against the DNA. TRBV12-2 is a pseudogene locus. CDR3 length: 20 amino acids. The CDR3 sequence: CASRLGVVGEGRESGDLGFF. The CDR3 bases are TGTGCAAGTCGCTTAGGGGTCGTAGGGGAAGGACGGGAGTCGGGTGACTTGGGGTTCTTC.

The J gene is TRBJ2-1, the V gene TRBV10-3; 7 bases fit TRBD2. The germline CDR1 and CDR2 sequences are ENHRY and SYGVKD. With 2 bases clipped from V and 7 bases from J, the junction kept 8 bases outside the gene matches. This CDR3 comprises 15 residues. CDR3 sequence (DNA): TGTGCCATCAGTGAGAGGTCTAGCGGTCAGAATGAGCAGTTCTTC. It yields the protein CAISERSSGQNEQFF.

The CDR3 sequence is CASRKTSGWDDEQFF. CDR3 nucleotide sequence: TGTGCCAGCAGGAAAACTAGCGGGTGGGACGATGAGCAGTTCTTC. V is TRBV27 and J is TRBJ2-1, with TRBD2 matching 9 bases. The germline V gene has CDR1 MNHEY and CDR2 SMNVEV (reference sequence). The V gene end was trimmed by 6 bases and the J gene end by 8 bases; junction bases not matched to a gene: 11. This CDR3 is 15 amino acids long.

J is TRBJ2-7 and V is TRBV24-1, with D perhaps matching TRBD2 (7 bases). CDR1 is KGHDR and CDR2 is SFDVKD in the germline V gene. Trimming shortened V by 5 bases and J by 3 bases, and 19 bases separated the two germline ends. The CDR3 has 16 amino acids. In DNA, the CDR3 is TGTGCCACCAGTGCCCCGGGGGGCGCGGATTACTACGAGCAGTACTTC. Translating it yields CATSAPGGADYYEQYF.

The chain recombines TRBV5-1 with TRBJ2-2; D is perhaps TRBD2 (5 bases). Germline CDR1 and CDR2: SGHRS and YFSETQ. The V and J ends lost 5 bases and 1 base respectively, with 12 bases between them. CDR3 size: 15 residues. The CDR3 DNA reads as TGCGCCAGCAGTTCCTTGGCGGGGAACACCGGGGAGCTGTTTTTT. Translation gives CASSSLAGNTGELFF.

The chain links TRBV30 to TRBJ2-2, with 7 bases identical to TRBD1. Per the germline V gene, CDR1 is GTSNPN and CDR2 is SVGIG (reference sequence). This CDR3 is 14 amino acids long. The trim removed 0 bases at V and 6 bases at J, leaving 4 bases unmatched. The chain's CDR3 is CAWSVQGTAGELFF. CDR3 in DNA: TGTGCCTGGAGTGTACAGGGGACGGCCGGGGAGCTGTTTTTT.

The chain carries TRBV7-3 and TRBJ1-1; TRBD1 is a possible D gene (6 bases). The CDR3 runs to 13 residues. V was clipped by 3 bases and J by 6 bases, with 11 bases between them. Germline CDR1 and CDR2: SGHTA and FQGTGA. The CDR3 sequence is CASSFWAGAEAFF. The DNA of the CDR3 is TGTGCCAGCAGCTTCTGGGCAGGGGCTGAAGCTTTCTTT.

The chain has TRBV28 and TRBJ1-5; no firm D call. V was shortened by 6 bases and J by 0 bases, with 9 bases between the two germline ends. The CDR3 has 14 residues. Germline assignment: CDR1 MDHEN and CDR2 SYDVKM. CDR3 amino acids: CASSTGFSNQPQHF. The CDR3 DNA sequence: TGTGCCAGCAGCACGGGGTTTAGCAATCAGCCCCAGCATTTT.